Listed below are T cell receptor beta chains from one sample, sequenced in a study of cytomegalovirus exposure and HLA in healthy donors. TCRdb's table, derived via immunoSEQ multiplex PCR, lists solely in-frame clones and lacks some. The sample yields 150,000 to 200,000 clones, more than 80% seen once. The sample taken for sequencing was PBMCs. The receptors come from a woman younger than 35 in good health and CMV-seropositive. Both conserved end residues are part of each CDR3. A D gene is named only where the DNA matches it firmly. Clone size is shown for a subset of rows, as once, few, many or a class of expanded clone.

d_gene | j_gene | v_gene | abundance | CDR3nt | CDR3aa
TRBD2 | TRBJ2-2 | TRBV6-5 | - | TGTGCCAGCAGCCTTACTAGCGGGAGAGCCGGGGAGCTGTTTTTT | CASSLTSGRAGELFF
TRBD2 | TRBJ2-3 | TRBV5-6 | - | TGTGCCAGCAGCAGAGGGCGGGAGAGCGGCACAGATACGCAGTATTTT | CASSRGRESGTDTQYF
- | TRBJ2-7 | TRBV5-1 | - | TGCGCCAGCAGCCCTCCCTCCTACGAGCAGTACTTC | CASSPPSYEQYF
- | TRBJ1-1 | TRBV2 | - | TGTGCCAGCAGTGCCCGGGGAGTGAACACTGAAGCTTTCTTT | CASSARGVNTEAFF
- | TRBJ2-3 | TRBV11-2 | - | TGTGCCAGCAGCTTTCGGCGGGGAAATTCCGCGCAGTATTTT | CASSFRRGNSAQYF
- | TRBJ1-1 | TRBV5-5 | - | TGTGCCAGCAGCTTGGGGCCAGGGGTGGTCGCTGAAGCTTTCTTT | CASSLGPGVVAEAFF
- | TRBJ1-2 | TRBV18 | - | TGTGCCAGCTCACCACTGGAACAGGCTAACTATGGCTACACCTTC | CASSPLEQANYGYTF
TRBD2 | TRBJ2-3 | TRBV7-2 | once | TGTGCCAGCAGCTTAAACAGCGGGGGGCTTCCAGATACGCAGTATTTT | CASSLNSGGLPDTQYF
- | TRBJ2-7 | TRBV29-1 | - | TGCAGCGTTGCTCTCCAGGGGAGTGGGCACGAGCAGTACTTC | CSVALQGSGHEQYF
TRBD2 | TRBJ2-7 | TRBV27 | once | TGTGCCAGCAGTTACCGCGGGACTAGCGGGACTTCCTACGAGCAGTACTTC | CASSYRGTSGTSYEQYF
- | TRBJ1-2 | TRBV11-2 | - | TGTGCCAGCAGCTCGATTAGGGGTGGGCAGGGGATGAGGTATGGCTACACCTTC | CASSSIRGGQGMRYGYTF
TRBD2 | TRBJ2-3 | TRBV30 | - | TGTGCCTGGAAGAACGGGGGAGGGTGGGATACGCAGTATTTT | CAWKNGGGWDTQYF
TRBD1 | TRBJ1-2 | TRBV6-6 | - | TGTGCCAGCAGAGACAGGGGTGTTGGCTACACCTTC | CASRDRGVGYTF
- | TRBJ1-1 | TRBV28 | - | TGTGCCAGCAGTGCTGAATGGGGCAACACTGAAGCTTTCTTT | CASSAEWGNTEAFF
TRBD1 | TRBJ2-7 | TRBV2 | - | TGTGCCAGCACCCCCTTGGGACAGGGGAACGAGCAGTACTTC | CASTPLGQGNEQYF
TRBD1 | TRBJ1-1 | TRBV7-6 | - | TGTGCCAGCAGCGCCTGGACAGGGGAGAACACTGAAGCTTTCTTT | CASSAWTGENTEAFF
TRBD2 | TRBJ2-1 | TRBV25-1 | - | TGTGCCAGCGGCACCGGGACTAGCGGGAAGGATGAGCAGTTCTTC | CASGTGTSGKDEQFF
TRBD1 | TRBJ1-1 | TRBV6-5 | - | TGTGCCAGCCGGGACAGTCACACTGAAGCTTTCTTT | CASRDSHTEAFF
- | TRBJ2-7 | TRBV11-2 | - | TGTGCCAGCAGCTTAAAAGGGACTTACGAGCAGTACTTC | CASSLKGTYEQYF
- | TRBJ2-1 | TRBV7-3 | once | TGTGCCAGCAGCCACTCACTAGTGGATGAGCAGTTCTTC | CASSHSLVDEQFF
- | TRBJ1-2 | TRBV11-2 | - | TGTGCCAGCAGCTTAGAGCGGGCCAACTATGGCTACACCTTC | CASSLERANYGYTF
- | TRBJ1-1 | TRBV7-9 | - | TGTGCCAGCAGCGCTACAGCGGGGGCTGAAGCTTTCTTT | CASSATAGAEAFF
- | TRBJ1-4 | TRBV18 | - | TGTGCCAGCTCACCACAGAGCACTAATGAAAAACTGTTTTTT | CASSPQSTNEKLFF
TRBD1 | TRBJ1-4 | TRBV28 | - | TGTGCCAGCAGTTCAATCTACCACAGGGGGAGAAATGAAAAACTGTTTTTT | CASSSIYHRGRNEKLFF
- | TRBJ2-1 | TRBV27 | - | TGTGCCAGCAGTTTAAGGGGGACTATGGAACAGTTCTTC | CASSLRGTMEQFF
- | TRBJ2-7 | TRBV6-5 | - | TGTGCCAGCAGGGCTCGGGGGGCTCAGGACGAGCAGTACTTC | CASRARGAQDEQYF
TRBD1 | TRBJ1-2 | TRBV12-5 | - | TGTGCTAGTGGTACAACCCGGGACAGGGTCCCCATGAGTTCTAACTATGGCTACACCTTC | CASGTTRDRVPMSSNYGYTF
TRBD1 | TRBJ2-2 | TRBV25-1 | - | TGTGCCAGCAGTAGGGGACAGGGTTGGGCCGGGGAGCTGTTTTTT | CASSRGQGWAGELFF
- | TRBJ2-2 | TRBV6-5 | - | TGTGCCAGCAGTTACTCGGAGGTCAACACCGGGGAGCTGTTTTTT | CASSYSEVNTGELFF
TRBD2 | TRBJ2-4 | TRBV28 | - | TGTGCCAGCAGTTCGGGGGGATTCAAAAACATTCAGTACTTC | CASSSGGFKNIQYF
- | TRBJ1-2 | TRBV6-1 | - | TGTGCCAGCAGTGCACACAGGGATTCGGGTGGCTACACCTTC | CASSAHRDSGGYTF
- | TRBJ2-7 | TRBV7-8 | - | TGTGCCAGCAGCCCGAGCTCCTACGAGCAGTACTTC | CASSPSSYEQYF
- | TRBJ1-2 | TRBV30 | - | TGTGCCTGGACTCCTGGGGCGGGGGCGCGCATCTATGGCTACACCTTC | CAWTPGAGARIYGYTF
TRBD2 | TRBJ2-3 | TRBV7-9 | - | TGTGCCAGCAGCTTATCCCTGGCTAGCGGGGTAACAGATACGCAGTATTTT | CASSLSLASGVTDTQYF
TRBD1 | TRBJ2-7 | TRBV7-6 | - | TGTGCCAGCAGCTTAGGGGCAGGGGGTAACTACGAGCAGTACTTC | CASSLGAGGNYEQYF
TRBD1 | TRBJ1-3 | TRBV6-5 | - | TGTGCCAGCAGCCTAGACAGGGGCTCTGGAAACACCATATATTTT | CASSLDRGSGNTIYF
- | TRBJ2-7 | TRBV5-5 | - | TGTGCCAGCCGGGGAGAGCTGCCCCTATCCTACGAGCAGTACTTC | CASRGELPLSYEQYF
- | TRBJ1-1 | TRBV6-5 | - | TGTGCCAGCGCCGTTAATGGCTTCTACACTGAAGCTTTCTTT | CASAVNGFYTEAFF
TRBD1 | TRBJ2-7 | TRBV11-2 | - | TGTGCCAGCAGCCCAACAGGGGTGCAGCAGTACTTC | CASSPTGVQQYF
TRBD2 | TRBJ2-3 | TRBV5-1 | - | TGCGCCAGCAGCGTACCCCTAGCGGGAGATAGCACAGATACGCAGTATTTT | CASSVPLAGDSTDTQYF
- | TRBJ1-3 | TRBV7-6 | once | TGTGCCAGCAGCTTAGAGAACAGGGGAAACACCATATATTTT | CASSLENRGNTIYF
TRBD1 | TRBJ1-3 | TRBV2 | once | TGTGCCAGCAGTCGGGACAGGGCTACTGCTGGAAACACCATATATTTT | CASSRDRATAGNTIYF
- | TRBJ2-1 | TRBV2 | - | TGTGCCAGCAGCGGGGACTCCGCTGCCTGGGGCAATGAGCAGTTCTTC | CASSGDSAAWGNEQFF
TRBD1 | TRBJ1-1 | TRBV5-1 | - | TGCGCCAGCAGCTTGTACAGGGGGGCGAACACTGAAGCTTTCTTT | CASSLYRGANTEAFF
TRBD1 | TRBJ1-2 | TRBV15 | once | TGTGCCACCAGCAGTGGACAGGGGGTCGGCTACACCTTC | CATSSGQGVGYTF
- | TRBJ1-5 | TRBV15 | - | TGTGCCACCAGCAGAGATCGAGAGAGGGAGGATCAGCCCCAGCATTTT | CATSRDREREDQPQHF
- | TRBJ1-5 | TRBV29-1 | - | TGCAGCGTTGGCAGGGACTACAATCAGCCCCAGCATTTT | CSVGRDYNQPQHF
TRBD2 | TRBJ2-1 | TRBV18 | - | TGTGCCAGCTCACCCCGTGACAGGGGACTAGCGGGGACGTTAGGTTTCTTC | CASSPRDRGLAGTLGFF
- | TRBJ2-7 | TRBV13 | - | TGTGCCAGCAGCCCCCCTAGCAAACCCTACGAGCAGTACTTC | CASSPPSKPYEQYF
- | TRBJ2-5 | TRBV28 | - | TGTGCCAGCAGTCTCCCTTCTAGGAGGCGGATCCAAGAGACCCAGTACTTC | CASSLPSRRRIQETQYF
TRBD1 | TRBJ1-1 | TRBV19 | - | TGTGCCAGTAGTCCCTGGGACAGGGCCTACACTGAAGCTTTCTTT | CASSPWDRAYTEAFF
TRBD2 | TRBJ2-7 | TRBV28 | - | TGTGCCAGCAGTTTCTCTCGGACTAGCGGGAGTTACGAGCAGTACTTC | CASSFSRTSGSYEQYF
- | TRBJ1-2 | TRBV15 | - | TGTGCCACCAGCGGACACGGGGGGCTCTATGGCTACACCTTC | CATSGHGGLYGYTF